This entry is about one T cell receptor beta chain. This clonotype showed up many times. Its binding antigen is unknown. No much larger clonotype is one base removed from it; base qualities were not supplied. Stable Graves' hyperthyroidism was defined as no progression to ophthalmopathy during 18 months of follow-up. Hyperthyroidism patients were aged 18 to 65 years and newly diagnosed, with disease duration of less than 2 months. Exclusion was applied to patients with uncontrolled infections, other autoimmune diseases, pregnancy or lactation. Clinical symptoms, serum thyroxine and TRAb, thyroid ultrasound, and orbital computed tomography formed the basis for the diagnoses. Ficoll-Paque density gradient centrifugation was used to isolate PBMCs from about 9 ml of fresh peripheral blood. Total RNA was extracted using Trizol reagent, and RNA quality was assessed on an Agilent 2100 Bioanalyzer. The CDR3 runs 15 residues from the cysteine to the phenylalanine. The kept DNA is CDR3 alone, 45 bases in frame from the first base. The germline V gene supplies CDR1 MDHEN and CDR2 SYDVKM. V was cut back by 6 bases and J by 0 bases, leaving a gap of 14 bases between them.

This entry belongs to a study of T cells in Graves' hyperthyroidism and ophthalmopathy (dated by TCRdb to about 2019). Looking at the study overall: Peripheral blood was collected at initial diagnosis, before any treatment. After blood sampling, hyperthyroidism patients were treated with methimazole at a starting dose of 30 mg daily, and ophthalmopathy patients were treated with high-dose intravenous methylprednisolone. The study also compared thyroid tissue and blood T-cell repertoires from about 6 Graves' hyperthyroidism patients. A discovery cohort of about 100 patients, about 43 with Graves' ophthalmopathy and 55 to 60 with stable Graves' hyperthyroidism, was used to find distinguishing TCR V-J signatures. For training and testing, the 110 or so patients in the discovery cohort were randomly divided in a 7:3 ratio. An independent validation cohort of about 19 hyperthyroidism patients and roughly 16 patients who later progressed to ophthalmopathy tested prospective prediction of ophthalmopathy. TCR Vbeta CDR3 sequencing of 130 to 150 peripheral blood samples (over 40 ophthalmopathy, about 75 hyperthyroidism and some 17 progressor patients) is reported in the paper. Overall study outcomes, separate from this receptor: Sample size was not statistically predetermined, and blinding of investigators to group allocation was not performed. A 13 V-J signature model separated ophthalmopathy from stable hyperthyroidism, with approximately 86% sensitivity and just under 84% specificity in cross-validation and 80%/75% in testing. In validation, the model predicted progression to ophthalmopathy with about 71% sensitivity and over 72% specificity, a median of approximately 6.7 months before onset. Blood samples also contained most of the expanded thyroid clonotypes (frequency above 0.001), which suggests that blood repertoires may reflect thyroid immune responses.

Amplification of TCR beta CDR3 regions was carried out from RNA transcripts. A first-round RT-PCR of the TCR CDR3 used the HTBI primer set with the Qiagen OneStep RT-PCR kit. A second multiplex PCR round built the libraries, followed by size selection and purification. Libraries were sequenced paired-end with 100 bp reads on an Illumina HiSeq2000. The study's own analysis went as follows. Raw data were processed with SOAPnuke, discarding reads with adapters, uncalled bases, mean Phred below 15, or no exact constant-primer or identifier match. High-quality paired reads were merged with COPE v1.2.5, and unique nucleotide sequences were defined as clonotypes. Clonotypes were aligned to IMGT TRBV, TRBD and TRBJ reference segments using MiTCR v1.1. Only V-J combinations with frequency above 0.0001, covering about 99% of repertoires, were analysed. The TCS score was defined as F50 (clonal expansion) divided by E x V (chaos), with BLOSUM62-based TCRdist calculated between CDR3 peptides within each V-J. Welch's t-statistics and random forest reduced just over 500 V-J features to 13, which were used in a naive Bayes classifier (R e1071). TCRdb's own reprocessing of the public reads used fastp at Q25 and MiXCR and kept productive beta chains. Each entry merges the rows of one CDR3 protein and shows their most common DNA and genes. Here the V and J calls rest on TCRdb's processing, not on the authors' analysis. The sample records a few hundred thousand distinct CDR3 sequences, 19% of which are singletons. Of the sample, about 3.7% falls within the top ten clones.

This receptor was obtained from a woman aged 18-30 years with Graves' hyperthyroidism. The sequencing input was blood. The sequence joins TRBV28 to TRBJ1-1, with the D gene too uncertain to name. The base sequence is TGTGCCAGCAGCTACGACGGCCTCATGAACACTGAAGCTTTCTTT. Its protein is CASSYDGLMNTEAFF.